This T cell receptor (beta chain) derives from a study of blood T cells in healthy people across ages. This CDR3 comprises 17 residues. V shed 2 bases, J shed 7 bases, and the junction held 14 bases outside the gene matches. The germline gives CDR1 LGHNA, CDR2 YNFKEQ. The second PCR ran roughly 6 to 11 cycles with a sample-barcoded 5' primer and J-beta primers. TCRdb called the 5' RACE reads again in MiXCR, with one record for every CDR3 protein. The sample records approximately 830,000 distinct CDR3 sequences, around 62% being singletons. This receptor was identified in a young man in good health. Source material: blood. This chain uses TRBV4-2 with TRBJ2-5; TRBD2 matches 9 bases. CDR3 in amino acids: CASSQTISGGGRGTQYF. Written as DNA, the CDR3 is TGTGCCAGCAGCCAAACTATTAGCGGGGGTGGAAGAGGGACCCAGTACTTC.